This entry describes one T cell receptor beta chain. Its target is unknown. V was trimmed by 5 bases and J by 0 bases, leaving 20 bases between them. CDR1 SNHLY and CDR2 FYNNEI come from the germline V gene. The CDR3 has 17 amino acids. Sequenced by immunoSEQ multiplex PCR; TCRdb stores in-frame clones only, minus some. This table has under 40,000 clones, around three quarters appearing once. The sample originates from a study of vaccination effects on CD4 cells after COVID-19. Expansion with viral peptide pools was applied to antigen-specific CD4+ T cells by the ViraFEST assay prior to sequencing. When ten to eleven days of culture had elapsed, CD4+ T cells were isolated. Nucleocapsid antibodies stayed negative before and after vaccination, showing no earlier SARS-CoV-2 infection.

The sample was CD4+ T cells from PBMCs cultured with HCoV-OC43 spike peptides, taken before COVID-19 vaccination. Subset defined: HCoV-OC43 spike overlapping peptide pool stimulation. This TCR came from a human donor who received a COVID-19 vaccine. The chain uses TRBV2 and TRBJ2-7; D may match TRBD1 or TRBD2 (5 bases each). CDR3 sequence (DNA): TGTGCCAGCAGTCCATCTCCGGGACGTAAGAGCTCCTACGAGCAGTACTTC. Protein product: CASSPSPGRKSSYEQYF.